The clone carrying this T cell receptor beta chain was seen only once. Its antigen remains unidentified. Extracted RNA was reverse transcribed into cDNA, the sequencing template. Sequencing used immunoSEQ multiplex PCR; TCRdb keeps in-frame clones, though not all of them. Seen here are about 140,000 clones, about 51% observed once, and the top ten hold roughly 0.99%. Researchers gathered lesional scalp punch biopsies and peripheral blood from patients with alopecia areata. This record comes from a study of CD8+ T cells in alopecia areata. Study details: Patients received oral tofacitinib, 5 to 10 mg twice daily, for moderate-to-severe alopecia areata. Study-level findings and limits: In patients, TCRs were shared less clearly than in mice, and HLA may possibly be involved. Among the cells sequenced in scalp samples are also the resident alphabeta T cells of normal skin.

Trimming removed 0 bases at V and 4 bases at J, with 9 bases between. This CDR3 has 15 residues. The germline V gene encodes CDR1 MGHDK and CDR2 SYGVNS. The sample was CD4+ T cells sorted from blood, taken at week 0. The source is a human donor with alopecia areata. This sequence joins TRBV25-1 and TRBJ2-2; no reliable D call. The CDR3, as DNA: TGTGCCAGCAGTGAATATTGGGCCGTCACCGGGGAGCTGTTTTTT. Its translation is CASSEYWAVTGELFF.